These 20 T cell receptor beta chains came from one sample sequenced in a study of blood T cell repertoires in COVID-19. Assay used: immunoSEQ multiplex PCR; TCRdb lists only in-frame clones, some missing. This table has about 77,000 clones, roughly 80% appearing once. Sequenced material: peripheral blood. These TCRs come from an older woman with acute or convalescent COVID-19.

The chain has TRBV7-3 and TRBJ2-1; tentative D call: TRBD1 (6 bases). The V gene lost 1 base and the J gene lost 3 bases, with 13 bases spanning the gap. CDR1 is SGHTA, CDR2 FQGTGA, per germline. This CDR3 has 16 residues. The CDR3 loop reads CASSLIQGYRYNEQFF. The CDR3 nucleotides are TGTGCCAGCAGCTTAATACAGGGATACCGCTACAATGAGCAGTTCTTC.

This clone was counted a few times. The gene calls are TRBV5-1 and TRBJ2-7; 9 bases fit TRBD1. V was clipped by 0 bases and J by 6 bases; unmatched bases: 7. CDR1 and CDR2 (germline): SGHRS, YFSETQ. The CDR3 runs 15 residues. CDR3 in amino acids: CASSLARGQGVEQYF. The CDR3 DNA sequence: TGCGCCAGCAGCTTGGCCCGGGGACAGGGTGTCGAGCAGTACTTC.

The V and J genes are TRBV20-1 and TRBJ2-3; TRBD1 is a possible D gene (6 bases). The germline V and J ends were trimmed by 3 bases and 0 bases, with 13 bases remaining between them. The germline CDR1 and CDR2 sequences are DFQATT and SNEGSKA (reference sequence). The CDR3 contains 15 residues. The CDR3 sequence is CSASVRDTSTDTQYF. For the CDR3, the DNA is TGCAGTGCTAGTGTCCGGGACACCAGCACAGATACGCAGTATTTT.

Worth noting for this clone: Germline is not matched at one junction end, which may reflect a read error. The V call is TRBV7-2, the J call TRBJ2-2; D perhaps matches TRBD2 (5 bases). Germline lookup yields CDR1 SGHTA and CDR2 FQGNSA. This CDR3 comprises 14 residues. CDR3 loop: CASSTVATTGELLF. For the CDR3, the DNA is TGTGCCAGCAGCACCGTAGCGACCACCGGGGAGCTGCTTTTT.

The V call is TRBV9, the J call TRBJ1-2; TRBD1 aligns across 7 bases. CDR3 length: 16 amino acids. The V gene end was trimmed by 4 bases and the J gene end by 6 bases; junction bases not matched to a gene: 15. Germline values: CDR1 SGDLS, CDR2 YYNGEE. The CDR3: CASSPGSDRVLNGYTF. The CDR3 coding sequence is TGTGCCAGCAGCCCCGGTTCCGACAGGGTTTTGAATGGCTACACCTTC.

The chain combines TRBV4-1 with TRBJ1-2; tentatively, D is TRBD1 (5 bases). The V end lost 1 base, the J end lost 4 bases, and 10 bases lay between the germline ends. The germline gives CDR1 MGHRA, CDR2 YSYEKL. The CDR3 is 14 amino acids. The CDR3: CASSQVGQGYGYTF. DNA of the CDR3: TGCGCCAGCAGCCAAGTGGGGCAGGGCTATGGCTACACCTTC.

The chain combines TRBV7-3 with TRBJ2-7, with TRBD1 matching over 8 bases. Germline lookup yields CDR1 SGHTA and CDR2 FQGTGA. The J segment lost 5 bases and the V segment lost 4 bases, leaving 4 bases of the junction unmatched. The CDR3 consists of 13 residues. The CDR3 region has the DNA TGTGCCAGCAGCTCCGACAGGGGCAACGAGCAGTACTTC. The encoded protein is CASSSDRGNEQYF. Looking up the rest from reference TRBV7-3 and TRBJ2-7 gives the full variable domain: GAGVSQTPSNKVTEKGKYVELRCDPISGHTALYWYRQSLGQGPEFLIYFQGTGAADDSGLPNDRFFAVRPEGSVSTLKIQRTERGDSAVYLCASSSDRGNEQYFGPGTRLTVT.

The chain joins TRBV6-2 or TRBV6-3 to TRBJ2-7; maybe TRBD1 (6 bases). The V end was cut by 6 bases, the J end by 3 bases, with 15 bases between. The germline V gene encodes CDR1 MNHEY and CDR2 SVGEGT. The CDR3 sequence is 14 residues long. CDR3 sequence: CASSRRTASYEQYF. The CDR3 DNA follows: TGTGCCAGCAGCCGCCGGACAGCGAGCTACGAGCAGTACTTC.

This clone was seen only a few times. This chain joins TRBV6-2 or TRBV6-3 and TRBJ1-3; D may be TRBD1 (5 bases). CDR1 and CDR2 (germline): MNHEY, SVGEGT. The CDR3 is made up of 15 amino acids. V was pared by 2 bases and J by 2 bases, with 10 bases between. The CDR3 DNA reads TGTGCCAGCAGTTACGGACATAACACTGGAAACACCATATATTTT. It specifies CASSYGHNTGNTIYF.

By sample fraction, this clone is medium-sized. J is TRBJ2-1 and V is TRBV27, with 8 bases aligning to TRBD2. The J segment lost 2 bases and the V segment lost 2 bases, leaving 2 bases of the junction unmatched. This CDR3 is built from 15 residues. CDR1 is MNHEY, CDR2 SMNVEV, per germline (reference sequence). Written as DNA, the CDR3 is TGTGCCAGCAGTTTAAATAGCGGGGCCTACAATGAGCAGTTCTTC. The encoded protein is CASSLNSGAYNEQFF.

CDR3 residues: CASSWAGQETQYF. DNA of the CDR3: TGTGCCAGCAGCTGGGCGGGCCAAGAGACCCAGTACTTC. This chain uses TRBV27 with TRBJ2-5, with a possible D match to TRBD2 (5 bases). V was shortened by 6 bases and J by 1 base, with 9 bases between the two germline ends. From germline, CDR1 is MNHEY and CDR2 SMNVEV (reference sequence). The CDR3 consists of 13 residues.

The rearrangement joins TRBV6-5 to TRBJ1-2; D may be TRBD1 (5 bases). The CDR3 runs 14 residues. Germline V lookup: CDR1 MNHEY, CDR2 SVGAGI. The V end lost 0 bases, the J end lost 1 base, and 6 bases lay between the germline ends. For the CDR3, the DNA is TGTGCCAGCAGTTACTCAGGGGATAACTATGGCTACACCTTC. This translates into CASSYSGDNYGYTF.

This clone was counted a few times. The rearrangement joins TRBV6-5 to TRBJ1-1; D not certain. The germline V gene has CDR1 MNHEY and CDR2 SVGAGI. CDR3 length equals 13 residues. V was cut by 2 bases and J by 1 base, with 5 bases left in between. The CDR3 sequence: CASSYNGNTEAFF. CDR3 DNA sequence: TGTGCCAGCAGTTACAACGGGAACACTGAAGCTTTCTTT.

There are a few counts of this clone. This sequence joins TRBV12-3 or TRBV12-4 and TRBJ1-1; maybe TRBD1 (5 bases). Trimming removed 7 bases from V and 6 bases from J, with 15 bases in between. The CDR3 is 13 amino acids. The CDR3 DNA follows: TGTGCCAGCAACCATCCAGGGTATGCTGAAGCTTTCTTT. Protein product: CASNHPGYAEAFF.

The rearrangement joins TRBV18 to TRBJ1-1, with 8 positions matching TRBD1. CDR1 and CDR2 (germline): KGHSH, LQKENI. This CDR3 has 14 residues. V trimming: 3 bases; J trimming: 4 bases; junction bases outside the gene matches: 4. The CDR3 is CASSPARGLTEAFF. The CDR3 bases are TGTGCCAGCTCACCTGCCAGGGGGCTCACTGAAGCTTTCTTT.

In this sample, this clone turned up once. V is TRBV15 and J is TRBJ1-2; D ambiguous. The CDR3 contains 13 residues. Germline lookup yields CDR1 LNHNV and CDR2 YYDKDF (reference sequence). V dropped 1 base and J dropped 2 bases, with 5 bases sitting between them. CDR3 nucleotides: TGTGCCACCAGCAGAGTCCAGAACTATGGCTACACCTTC. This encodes CATSRVQNYGYTF.

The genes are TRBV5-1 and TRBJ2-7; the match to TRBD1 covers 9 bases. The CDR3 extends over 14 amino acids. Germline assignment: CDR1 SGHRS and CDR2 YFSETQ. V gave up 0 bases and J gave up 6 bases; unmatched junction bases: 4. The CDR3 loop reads CASSLGQGEVEQYF. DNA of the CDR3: TGCGCCAGCAGCTTGGGACAGGGGGAGGTCGAGCAGTACTTC.

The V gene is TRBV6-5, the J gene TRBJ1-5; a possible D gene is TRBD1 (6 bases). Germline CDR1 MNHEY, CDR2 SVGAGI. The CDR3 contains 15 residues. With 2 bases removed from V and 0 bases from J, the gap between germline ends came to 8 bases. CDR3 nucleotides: TGTGCCAGCAGTTACGGGACACATAGCAATCAGCCCCAGCATTTT. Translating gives CASSYGTHSNQPQHF.

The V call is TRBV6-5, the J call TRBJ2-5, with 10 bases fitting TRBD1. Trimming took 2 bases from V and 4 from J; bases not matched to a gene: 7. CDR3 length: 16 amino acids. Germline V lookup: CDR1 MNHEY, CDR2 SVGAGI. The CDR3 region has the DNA TGTGCCAGCAGTTACACAGGGACAGGGGCAGCAGAGACCCAGTACTTC. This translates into CASSYTGTGAAETQYF.

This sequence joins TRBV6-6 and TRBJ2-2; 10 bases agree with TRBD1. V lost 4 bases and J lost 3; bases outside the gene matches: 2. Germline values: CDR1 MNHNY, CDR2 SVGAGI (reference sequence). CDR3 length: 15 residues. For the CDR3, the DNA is TGTGCCAGCAGTTGGACAGGGGGTTACACCGGGGAGCTGTTTTTT. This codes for CASSWTGGYTGELFF.